The 30 T cell receptor beta chains presented below share a single source sample, sequenced in a study of T cells in Graves' hyperthyroidism and ophthalmopathy. Researchers amplified the TCR beta CDR3 regions from RNA transcripts. When the TCR CDR3 underwent first-round RT-PCR, the HTBI primer set was used. MiXCR, run by TCRdb on the multiplex PCR reads, gives a single entry per CDR3 protein. The data show around 340,000 distinct CDR3 sequences, with roughly 15% seen just once and almost 35% held by the top ten. Sequences were obtained from blood. These TCRs come from a woman aged 30 to 39 with Graves' hyperthyroidism that later progressed to Graves' ophthalmopathy.

Notes on this clonotype: A much larger clone is a single base away; this may be a read error. Likely a read error: the CDR3 ends without its conserved phenylalanine or tryptophan. The chain recombines TRBV11-3 with TRBJ2-2, with a weak D call TRBD1 (6 bases). CDR1 SGHNT and CDR2 YENEEA come from the germline V gene. This CDR3 region has 19 residues. The V end lost 1 base, the J end lost 2 bases, and 20 bases lay between the germline ends. The CDR3 DNA sequence: TGTGCCAGCAGCTTAGGTACAGGGACATGGGAGCGAAACACCGGGGAGCTGTTTCTT. Protein sequence: CASSLGTGTWERNTGELFL.

Concerning this clonotype: Being one base from a much bigger clone, this may be a read error. J is TRBJ1-3 and V is TRBV7-2, with D uncertain. The CDR3 has 16 amino acids. Germline V gives CDR1 SGHTA, CDR2 FQGNSA. For the CDR3, the DNA is TGTGCCCGCAGCCTCATCACAGCGGTCTCTGGAAACACCATATATTTT. It encodes CARSLITAVSGNTIYF.

This clonotype was detected many times. This chain uses TRBV2 with TRBJ2-5; the D call may be TRBD1 or TRBD2 (6 bases each). Trimming cost V 5 bases and J 7 bases, with 23 bases left between them. CDR1 SNHLY and CDR2 FYNNEI come from the germline V gene. The CDR3 consists of 16 residues. CDR3 region: CASSSTGARPDWTQYF. The CDR3 region has the DNA TGTGCCAGCAGTTCTACGGGGGCCCGACCAGACTGGACCCAGTACTTC.

Notes on this clonotype: A much bigger clone sits one base away, suggesting this may be a read error. The gene calls are TRBV3-1 and TRBJ2-1; the match to TRBD1 covers 10 bases. V lost 6 bases and J lost 2; bases outside the gene matches: 13. The CDR3 is 18 amino acids. Germline V gene sequence: CDR1 LGHDT, CDR2 YNNKEL (reference sequence). This CDR3 is CASRQTRDRGDPYNEQFF. As DNA, the CDR3 is TGTGCCAGCAGACAGACTCGGGACAGGGGAGACCCCTACAATGAGCAGTTCTTC.

The rearrangement links TRBV14 to TRBJ1-1; maybe TRBD1 (5 bases). This CDR3 contains 12 residues. Germline CDR1 and CDR2: SGHDN and FVKESK. Trimming pared 3 bases from V and 7 bases from J, leaving 9 bases between. The CDR3 DNA reads TGTGCCAGCAGCCACGGGGGAGTTGAAGCTTTCTTT. Translation gives CASSHGGVEAFF.

This clonotype was found many times. The chain joins TRBV20-1 to TRBJ1-6; D not certain. The CDR3 is 12 amino acids. Germline assignment: CDR1 DFQATT and CDR2 SNEGSKA (reference sequence). The ends were cut back, 0 bases at V and 10 bases at J, with 7 bases in the middle. The CDR3 loop reads CSARDFGSPLHF. The CDR3, as DNA: TGCAGTGCTAGAGATTTCGGGTCACCCCTCCACTTT.

This clonotype was found many times. The chain uses TRBV11-2 and TRBJ2-5; D may be TRBD2 (6 bases). The V gene's germline CDR1 is SGHAT and CDR2 FQNNGV. Trimming stripped 5 bases from V and 4 bases from J, with 8 bases between. The CDR3 consists of 12 residues. This CDR3 reads CASSPTRETQYF. The CDR3 bases are TGTGCCAGCAGCCCGACTAGAGAGACCCAGTACTTC.

With respect to this clonotype: At one boundary the junction diverges from the germline segment, which might be a read error. The V call is TRBV4-1, the J call TRBJ1-2; D gene unclear. Germline lookup yields CDR1 MGHRA and CDR2 YSYEKL. The CDR3 loop spans 15 amino acids. CDR3 DNA: TGCGCCAGCAGCCCTATTTCGACCGAAAACTATGGCTGCACCTTC. It translates to CASSPISTENYGCTF.

This clonotype came up many times. This chain links TRBV27 with TRBJ2-7; TRBD1 might be the D (5 bases). The CDR3 is 11 residues long. V was pared by 8 bases and J by 0 bases, with 5 bases between. CDR1 is MNHEY and CDR2 is SMNVEV in the germline V gene (reference sequence). The CDR3 nucleotides are TGTGCCAGCGGGGCCTCCTACGAGCAGTACTTC. It translates to CASGASYEQYF.

Many counts were recorded for this clonotype. The chain is built from TRBV28 and TRBJ2-3; 9 nucleotides match TRBD1. With V trimmed by 6 bases and J by 6 bases, 16 bases remained unmatched. CDR1 and CDR2 (germline): MDHEN, SYDVKM. The CDR3 sequence is 17 residues long. The CDR3, as DNA: TGTGCCAGCAGATCAAACGACAGGGGGGGCAGAGGTGATACGCAGTATTTT. Translation: CASRSNDRGGRGDTQYF.

This clonotype appeared many times. The chain is built from TRBV12-3 or TRBV12-4 and TRBJ2-1, with 9 positions matching TRBD1. The CDR3 spans 15 residues. V lost 6 bases, J lost 4 bases, and 7 bases stayed unmatched. CDR3 sequence reads: CASSSPDRGYNEQFF. The CDR3 DNA is TGTGCCAGCAGCAGTCCGGACAGGGGTTACAATGAGCAGTTCTTC.

The J gene is TRBJ2-1, the V gene TRBV15; D is unresolved. The V and J ends lost 0 bases and 6 bases respectively, with 12 bases between them. The CDR3 runs to 15 residues. Germline CDR1 is LNHNV and CDR2 is YYDKDF (reference sequence). The CDR3 spells CATSRDLGSGNEQFF. CDR3 bases: TGTGCCACCAGCAGAGATCTGGGTTCCGGCAATGAGCAGTTCTTC.

V usage is TRBV15 and J usage is TRBJ1-1; D perhaps matches TRBD1 (5 bases). Germline values: CDR1 LNHNV, CDR2 YYDKDF (reference sequence). V was cut by 8 bases and J by 5 bases, with 18 bases left in between. This CDR3 spans 14 amino acids. The CDR3 DNA is TGTGCCACCCTGAGCGGGCAGGGTGGTACTGAAGCTTTCTTT. Translation: CATLSGQGGTEAFF.

This clonotype was counted ten times or more. The V and J genes are TRBV30 and TRBJ2-3; the match to TRBD2 covers 8 bases. This CDR3 spans 16 amino acids. Germline V CDR1 and CDR2: GTSNPN, SVGIG (reference sequence). V dropped 1 base and J dropped 4; count of bases not matched to a gene: 10. The CDR3 DNA sequence: TGTGCCTGGAGTGGTTTGGCGGGGGGTTTGGCAGATACGCAGTATTTT. Translating it yields CAWSGLAGGLADTQYF.

This clonotype was observed at least ten times. This chain links TRBV5-1 with TRBJ1-1; TRBD1 is a possible D gene (5 bases). The V and J ends lost 6 bases and 3 bases respectively, with 15 bases between them. The length of the CDR3 is 14 residues. In germline, CDR1 is SGHRS, CDR2 YFSETQ. The CDR3 DNA reads as TGCGCCAGCACGGACCACTTGGGGGACACTGAAGCTTTCTTT. This translates into CASTDHLGDTEAFF.

This clonotype was counted ten times or more. The CDR3 reads CASSLSSGGGSEAFF. The CDR3 region has the DNA TGTGCCAGCAGTTTATCCTCAGGGGGCGGGTCTGAAGCTTTCTTT. The chain recombines TRBV27 with TRBJ1-1; 8 bases match TRBD1. Per germline, CDR1 MNHEY and CDR2 SMNVEV (reference sequence). Unmatched junction bases numbered 6, after V lost 0 bases and J lost 6 bases. CDR3 length: 15 residues.

At least ten counts were recorded for this clonotype. The chain combines TRBV14 with TRBJ2-3, with D unclear. The length of the CDR3 is 13 residues. The V end was cut by 5 bases, the J end by 2 bases, with 8 bases between. The germline V gene has CDR1 SGHDN and CDR2 FVKESK. CDR3: CASSSFDTDTQYF. The CDR3 DNA is TGTGCCAGCAGCTCCTTTGACACAGATACGCAGTATTTT.

This clonotype has ten or more counts. V and J are TRBV5-1 and TRBJ2-3; TRBD1 matches 9 bases. V lost 4 bases to trimming and J lost 5 bases; unmatched junction nucleotides: 8. The CDR3 is made up of 15 amino acids. CDR1 SGHRS and CDR2 YFSETQ come from the germline V gene. The CDR3 DNA follows: TGCGCCAGCAGCCATCGACAGGGGGAAGTAGATACGCAGTATTTT. It encodes CASSHRQGEVDTQYF. The full variable domain, completed using reference TRBV5-1 and TRBJ2-3, is KAGVTQTPRYLIKTRGQQVTLSCSPISGHRSVSWYQQTPGQGLQFLFEYFSETQRNKGNFPGRFSGRQFSNSRSEMNVSTLELGDSALYLCASSHRQGEVDTQYFGPGTRLTVL.

In this sample, this clonotype turned up many times. The V call is TRBV10-2, the J call TRBJ2-5, with 10 bases fitting TRBD2. The CDR3 has 14 amino acids. The germline gives CDR1 WSHSY, CDR2 SAAADI. J gave up 5 bases and V 8 bases, and 8 bases lay outside the gene matches. CDR3 loop: CASRLVGLAETQYF. The DNA of the CDR3 is TGCGCCAGCCGCTTAGTGGGACTAGCGGAGACCCAGTACTTC.

This clonotype was counted ten times or more. CDR3 amino acids: CSVRREEDYGYTF. CDR3 nucleotides: TGCAGCGTGCGACGGGAGGAGGACTATGGCTACACCTTC. The chain links TRBV29-1 to TRBJ1-2; D is unclear. V was pared by 6 bases and J by 3 bases, with 14 bases between. CDR3 size: 13 residues. Germline-derived CDR1 and CDR2 are SQVTM and ANQGSEA.

This clonotype came up many times. This sequence joins TRBV9 and TRBJ2-7, with D unresolved. This CDR3 contains 12 residues. In germline, CDR1 is SGDLS, CDR2 YYNGEE. V lost 3 bases to trimming and J lost 0 bases, with 4 bases between them. The CDR3 sequence: CASSALSYEQYF. The CDR3 DNA reads TGTGCCAGCAGCGCCCTCTCCTACGAGCAGTACTTC.

This clonotype has at least ten counts. This chain connects TRBV7-9 to TRBJ2-2; D gene ambiguous. Trimming removed 2 bases at V and 3 bases at J, with 10 bases between. Germline V lookup: CDR1 SEHNR, CDR2 FQNEAQ (reference sequence). The CDR3 loop spans 15 amino acids. CDR3 coding DNA: TGTGCCAGCAGCTTACTAAACGTCTACACCGGGGAGCTGTTTTTT. The encoded protein is CASSLLNVYTGELFF.

Of note for this clonotype: This may be a read error, as it is one base from a much larger clone. The chain carries TRBV7-9 and TRBJ2-7, with D maybe TRBD1 (7 bases). This CDR3 has 14 amino acids. Trimming pared 4 bases from V and 5 bases from J, leaving 15 bases between. The germline CDR1 and CDR2 sequences are SEHNR and FQNEAQ (reference sequence). The CDR3 nucleotides read TGTGCCAGCAGCTCGCCGGAGGGGGCCCACGAGCAGTACGTC. Translation: CASSSPEGAHEQYV.

CDR3 in amino acids: CASSPRINSGNGGTKNIQYF. The CDR3 region has the DNA TGTGCCAGCAGCCCCCGAATCAATAGCGGGAACGGCGGAACCAAAAACATTCAGTACTTC. The chain joins TRBV3-1 to TRBJ2-4; 8 nucleotides match TRBD2. This CDR3 is built from 20 residues. Germline-derived CDR1 and CDR2 are LGHDT and YNNKEL (reference sequence). After removal of 4 bases from V and 2 bases from J, the junction contained 19 bases not matched to a gene.

Ten or more counts support this clonotype. The chain carries TRBV18 and TRBJ1-2, with TRBD1 matching over 7 bases. The CDR3 length is 15 residues. J was trimmed by 5 bases and V by 2 bases; bases with no gene match: 8. Germline V lookup: CDR1 KGHSH, CDR2 LQKENI. The CDR3 nucleotides read TGTGCCAGCTCACCATGGGACAGCTTGTCGTATGGCTACACCTTC. Its protein product is CASSPWDSLSYGYTF.

This clonotype was recorded at least ten times. This chain joins TRBV28 and TRBJ1-2; the D is unclear. V lost 5 bases and J 4 bases, leaving 20 bases between the germline ends. The CDR3 runs to 16 residues. The germline gives CDR1 MDHEN, CDR2 SYDVKM. CDR3 region: CASSLENSAQSYGYTF. The CDR3 bases are TGTGCCAGCAGTCTGGAAAATTCCGCCCAGTCCTATGGCTACACCTTC.

This clonotype was seen a few times. This chain links TRBV9 with TRBJ2-5, with TRBD1 as a possible D gene (5 bases). Germline lookup yields CDR1 SGDLS and CDR2 YYNGEE. This CDR3 has 13 amino acids. Trimming cost V 0 bases and J 5 bases, with 8 bases left between them. The CDR3 DNA sequence: TGTGCCAGCAGCGTAGGACAGTTGGAGACCCAGTACTTC. Its translation is CASSVGQLETQYF.

This clonotype was observed a handful of times. V and J are TRBV10-3 and TRBJ1-5; maybe TRBD1 (6 bases). The CDR3 is 15 residues long. Germline assignment: CDR1 ENHRY and CDR2 SYGVKD. Trimming removed 3 bases at V and 3 bases at J, with 12 bases between. CDR3 region: CAISDVRGHNQPQHF. CDR3 DNA sequence: TGTGCCATCAGTGACGTGCGGGGGCACAATCAGCCCCAGCATTTT.

This clonotype was found many times. The J gene is TRBJ2-3, the V gene TRBV20-1; no firm D call. V gave up 3 bases and J gave up 0 bases, with 13 bases separating them. CDR3 length equals 15 residues. CDR1 is DFQATT and CDR2 is SNEGSKA in the germline V gene (reference sequence). In DNA, the CDR3 is TGCAGTGCTAGTCTTGTCGGACCTAGCACAGATACGCAGTATTTT. Translation: CSASLVGPSTDTQYF.

The J gene is TRBJ2-5, the V gene TRBV29-1; D possibly matches TRBD1 or TRBD2 (5 bases each). There are 12 residues in the CDR3. Trimming shortened V by 3 bases and J by 5 bases, and 10 bases separated the two germline ends. Per the germline V gene, CDR1 is SQVTM and CDR2 is ANQGSEA. The CDR3 reads CSVEGVEETQYF. In DNA form, the CDR3 reads TGCAGCGTTGAGGGGGTTGAGGAGACCCAGTACTTC.